The 8 T cell receptor beta chains given below trace back to one sample, sequenced in a study of blood T cell repertoires in COVID-19. Using immunoSEQ multiplex PCR, the repertoire was profiled, and TCRdb retains in-frame clones only, with some absent. The sample lists around 120,000 clones, approximately 87% seen once, with 25% to 35% in the top ten. Material for sequencing was peripheral blood. The receptors were gathered from a woman aged 70 to 79 with acute or convalescent COVID-19.

In this sample, this clone turned up once. The V call is TRBV10-3, the J call TRBJ1-4, with D tentatively TRBD1 (6 bases). This CDR3 is 13 amino acids long. Germline-derived CDR1 and CDR2 are ENHRY and SYGVKD. Trimming left V 10 bases short and J 5 bases short, with 14 bases between. The CDR3 protein is CATADRSNEKLFF. Here the CDR3 DNA reads TGTGCCACAGCTGACAGGAGCAATGAAAAACTGTTTTTT.

The chain joins TRBV12-5 to TRBJ1-1, with TRBD1 as a possible D gene (5 bases). CDR3 size: 15 residues. The germline V gene encodes CDR1 LGHNT and CDR2 FRNRAP. The V end lost 5 bases, the J end lost 3 bases, and 16 bases lay between the germline ends. The CDR3 DNA is TGTGCTAGTGGTCGCTCCCAGGGCAACGACACTGAAGCTTTCTTT. It encodes CASGRSQGNDTEAFF.

This clone was seen only a few times. The chain recombines TRBV3-1 (or the pseudogene TRBV3-2) with TRBJ1-2; 10 nucleotides line up with TRBD1. From germline, CDR1 is LGHDT and CDR2 YNNKEL (reference sequence). This CDR3 is 14 amino acids long. Trimming cost V 5 bases and J 5 bases; bases outside gene matches: 5. CDR3 bases: TGTGCCAGCAGCTTCAGGACAGGGGGATATGGCTACACCTTC. It specifies CASSFRTGGYGYTF.

V gene TRBV18 combines with J gene TRBJ2-5; 9 bases are a match to TRBD2. Germline values: CDR1 KGHSH, CDR2 LQKENI. The CDR3 spans 15 residues. The ends lost 5 bases at V and 2 bases at J; junction bases unmatched: 6. CDR3 region: CASSSSGGRQETQYF. CDR3 DNA: TGTGCCAGCTCATCCAGCGGGGGGAGACAAGAGACCCAGTACTTC. The full variable domain, with the rest looked up from reference TRBV18 and TRBJ2-5, is NAGVMQNPRHLVRRRGQEARLRCSPMKGHSHVYWYRQLPEEGLKFMVYLQKENIIDESGMPKERFSAEFPKEGPSILRIQQVVRGDSAAYFCASSSSGGRQETQYFGPGTRLLVL.

The chain joins TRBV5-1 to TRBJ2-3; TRBD2 matches 8 bases. The germline V gene has CDR1 SGHRS and CDR2 YFSETQ. V lost 7 bases to trimming and J lost 6 bases; unmatched junction nucleotides: 7. The CDR3 is 13 residues long. The chain's CDR3 is CASASGSLDTQYF. In DNA, the CDR3 is TGCGCCAGCGCTAGCGGGTCCCTCGATACGCAGTATTTT. Full variable domain (rest looked up from reference TRBV5-1 and TRBJ2-3): KAGVTQTPRYLIKTRGQQVTLSCSPISGHRSVSWYQQTPGQGLQFLFEYFSETQRNKGNFPGRFSGRQFSNSRSEMNVSTLELGDSALYLCASASGSLDTQYFGPGTRLTVL.

The J gene is TRBJ1-1, the V gene TRBV28; D gene ambiguous. The V end lost 5 bases, the J end lost 5 bases, and 9 bases lay between the germline ends. Germline V gene data show CDR1 as MDHEN and CDR2 as SYDVKM. The CDR3 is made up of 12 amino acids. This chain's CDR3 is CASSPQWTEAFF. The CDR3 DNA reads as TGTGCCAGCAGTCCTCAGTGGACTGAAGCTTTCTTT.

V and J are TRBV6-1 and TRBJ1-2; D call uncertain. V lost 1 base and J lost 2, with 5 bases in between. This CDR3 region has 13 residues. Looked up from germline, CDR1 is MNHNS and CDR2 is SASEGT. As DNA, the CDR3 is TGTGCCAGCAGTGAAGGGCAGAACTATGGCTACACCTTC. As protein: CASSEGQNYGYTF.

V is TRBV5-8 and J is TRBJ2-7; 7 bases agree with TRBD1. The CDR3 totals 15 residues. Germline lookup yields CDR1 SGHTS and CDR2 YDEGEE. V shed 4 bases and J 4 bases; nucleotides not matched to a gene: 11. The CDR3 DNA reads as TGTGCCAGCAGCCTCTTCACCGGGACAGTTTACGAGCAGTACTTC. Residues: CASSLFTGTVYEQYF.